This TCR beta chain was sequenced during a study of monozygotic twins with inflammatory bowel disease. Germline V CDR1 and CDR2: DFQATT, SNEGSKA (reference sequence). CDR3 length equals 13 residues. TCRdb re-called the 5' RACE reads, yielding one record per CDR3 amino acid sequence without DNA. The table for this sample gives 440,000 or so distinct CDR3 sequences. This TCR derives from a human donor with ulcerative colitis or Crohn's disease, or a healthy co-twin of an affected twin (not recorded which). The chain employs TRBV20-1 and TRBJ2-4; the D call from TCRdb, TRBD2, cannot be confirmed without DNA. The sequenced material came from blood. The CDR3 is CSALGTSGNIQYF.